This T cell receptor (beta chain) was observed in a study of OX40 agonist ivuxolimab in advanced cancers. Study at large: Of mixed ages from about 20 to 80 and averaging about 60 years, the group was over 80% male.

The study sampled blood at baseline, cycle 4 day 1, and cycle 7 day 1. The method was immunoSEQ multiplex PCR; TCRdb's version includes in-frame clones alone and lacks a portion of them. The table lists roughly 12,000 clones, about 69% of them singletons. From germline, CDR1 is MGHRA and CDR2 YSYEKL. Deletions cut 4 bases from V and 0 bases from J, with 16 bases between. The CDR3 length is 17 residues. The V and J genes are TRBV4-1 and TRBJ1-5, with D possibly TRBD1 on 5 matching bases. Here the sequenced sample was CD4+ or CD8+ T cells sorted from blood, taken in a trial of the OX40 agonist ivuxolimab. This TCR came from an adult with an advanced solid tumor such as melanoma, head and neck, liver or kidney cancer. CDR3 residues: CASSPPVIGTSNQPQHF. In DNA form, the CDR3 reads TGCGCCAGCAGCCCACCGGTCATAGGGACTAGCAATCAGCCCCAGCATTTT.